The sequence of this T cell receptor beta chain was determined in a study of CD8 T cells in Susac syndrome (dated by TCRdb to between 2018 and 2021). Regarding the study in general: Among the Susac syndrome patients who were sequenced, clinically active disease was present in more than 5 and clinical remission was observed in under ten. At the time of blood withdrawal, Susac syndrome patients were either therapy-naive, taking corticosteroids (with some also receiving IVIg), or on IVIg alone. Whether CD8+ T cell activation and differentiation in Susac syndrome was antigen driven was tested using repertoire sequencing. General conclusions and limits of the study: The study acknowledged that relatively few individuals were included in the TCR sequencing and HLA analysis. In patients with Susac syndrome, the CD4+ T cell repertoire showed no detectable clonal expansion.

Peripheral blood CD8+ and CD4+ T cells from healthy donors, Susac syndrome patients and multiple sclerosis patients were profiled by high-throughput TCR beta sequencing. The Susac syndrome patients fulfilled recently defined diagnostic criteria for either definite or probable disease. CD8+ TEMRA cells were enriched by FACS, while bulk CD8+ and CD4+ T cells were purified by magnetic negative isolation. Blood was collected in EDTA tubes and processed within 24 hours, with PBMCs isolated through density gradient centrifugation. PBMCs intended for TCR sequencing were frozen in liquid nitrogen and were later thawed in a 37 degrees C water bath. Purity of sorted or isolated CD4+, CD8+ and CD8+ TEMRA cells was at least 90%. RNA was extracted using the RNeasy kit, and roughly 0.5 to 1 ug of the RNA was reverse transcribed with random hexamers. The immunoSEQ multiplex PCR assay, covering 54 Vbeta and 13 Jbeta segments, was used to amplify TCR beta CDR3 regions. Bias from PCR amplification was corrected by using a synthetic template baseline for primer optimization and for computational correction. Concerning the study's data processing: Only productive sequences were kept, with reads annotated to V, D and J genes according to IMGT and analyzed in immunoSEQ Analyzer. Clonality was calculated as one minus the Shannon entropy normalized by log2 of the number of productive unique sequences. For each patient and control, public and private clones were evaluated among the 100 most prevalent clones. A clone was defined as Susac-specific if it was absent from the healthy and MS cohorts, from some 1,100 published viral clones and from other ImmuneACCESS disease sequences. TCRdb applied fastp at Q25 and MiXCR to the public reads, then kept only in-frame beta chains. Rows are combined by CDR3 protein, so each entry shows the most common genes and DNA. Clone size and V and J calls follow TCRdb, not the original study. Counted in this sample were about 190,000 distinct CDR3 sequences; approximately 94% of them appeared once. 0.075% to 0.1% of the sample is in the top ten clones.

The V end loses 0 bases and the J end loses 3 bases, and a stretch of 6 bases separates them. The germline V gene (reference sequence) specifies GTSNPN as CDR1 and SVGIG as CDR2. From the cysteine up to the phenylalanine, the CDR3 has a length of 12 residues. Just CDR3 DNA is preserved here, 36 bases in frame from base 1. The sample holds a few counts of this clonotype. The antigen it binds to is not known. Per-nucleotide qualities are absent, and no much larger clonotype sits a single base away. Input material: CD4+ T cells from PBMCs. The chain links TRBV30 with TRBJ2-7; the D gene cannot be resolved reliably. This clonotype was obtained from a human donor with Susac syndrome. CDR3 protein: CAWSVGVYEQYF. The bases are TGTGCCTGGAGTGTTGGAGTCTACGAGCAGTACTTC.